This T cell receptor (beta chain) was captured by sequencing in a study of T cells in Graves' hyperthyroidism and ophthalmopathy. Any patient presenting with uncontrolled infection, other autoimmune disease, pregnancy or lactation was left out. The PBMCs were sourced from fresh peripheral blood (10 ml). Study-wide points: Most thyroid-expanded clonotypes above 0.001 were also found in blood.

RNA transcripts gave rise to amplified TCR beta CDR3 regions. Researchers ran a first-round RT-PCR on the TCR CDR3 using the HTBI primer set. Each CDR3 protein gets one entry after TCRdb re-called the multiplex PCR reads with MiXCR. This table has under 300,000 distinct CDR3 sequences, 13% appearing once. The germline V gene has CDR1 ENHRY and CDR2 SYGVKD. V lost 6 bases, J lost 4 bases, and 7 bases stayed unmatched. The length of the CDR3 is 14 residues. This clonotype was seen a handful of times. Its antigen is not known. The genes are TRBV10-3 and TRBJ2-7, with 9 bases aligning to TRBD2. Sequences were obtained from blood. The receptor was derived from a woman between 25 and 40 years old with Graves' hyperthyroidism that later progressed to Graves' ophthalmopathy. CDR3 residues: CAISPGTSRYEQYF. CDR3 bases: TGTGCCATCAGCCCCGGGACTAGCAGGTACGAGCAGTACTTC.